Sequencing of this T cell receptor (beta chain) was carried out in a study of early T cells in non-severe SARS-CoV-2 infection. Germline-derived CDR1 and CDR2 are SGHVS and FQNEAQ. This CDR3 has 16 residues. The V and J ends lost 2 bases and 4 bases respectively, with 17 bases between them. Researchers tagged individual cDNA molecules with unique molecular identifiers. TCRdb re-derived calls from the 5' RACE reads in MiXCR, one entry per CDR3 protein. The table includes some 83,000 distinct CDR3 sequences, around 9.3% detected once. In this sample, this clonotype turned up many times. The sequencing here drew on whole blood, taken at baseline. The source is an adult who was a healthcare worker with PCR-confirmed SARS-CoV-2 infection or an uninfected control (not recorded which). V is TRBV7-8 and J is TRBJ1-2, with D uncertain. The CDR3 here is CASSLKGTGEGYGYTF. The CDR3 DNA sequence: TGTGCCAGCAGCTTAAAGGGAACCGGGGAAGGCTATGGCTACACCTTC.